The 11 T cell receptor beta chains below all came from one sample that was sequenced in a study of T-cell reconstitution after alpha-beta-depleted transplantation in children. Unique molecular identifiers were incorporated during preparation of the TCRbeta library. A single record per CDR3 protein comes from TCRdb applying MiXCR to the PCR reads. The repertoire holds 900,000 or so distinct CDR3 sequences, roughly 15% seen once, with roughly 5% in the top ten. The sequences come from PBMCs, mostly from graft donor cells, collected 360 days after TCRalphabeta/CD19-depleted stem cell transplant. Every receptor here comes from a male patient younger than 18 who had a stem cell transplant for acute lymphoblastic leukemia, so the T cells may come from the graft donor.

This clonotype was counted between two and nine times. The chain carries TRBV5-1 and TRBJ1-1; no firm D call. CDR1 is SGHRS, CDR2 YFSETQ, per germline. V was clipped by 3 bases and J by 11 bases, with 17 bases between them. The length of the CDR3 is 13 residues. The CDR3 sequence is CASSWESSVVAFF. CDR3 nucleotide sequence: TGCGCCAGCAGCTGGGAGTCCTCCGTGGTGGCTTTCTTT.

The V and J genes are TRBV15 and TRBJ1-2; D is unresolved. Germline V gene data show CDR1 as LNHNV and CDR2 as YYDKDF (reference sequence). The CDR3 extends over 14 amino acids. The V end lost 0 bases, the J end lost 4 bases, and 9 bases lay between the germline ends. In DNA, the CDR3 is TGTGCCACCAGCAGAGATTTAGTGTCCTATGGCTACACCTTC. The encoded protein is CATSRDLVSYGYTF.

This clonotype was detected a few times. The chain's CDR3 is CSARPPRQVYYEQYF. The CDR3 coding sequence is TGCAGTGCTAGACCCCCCAGACAGGTCTACTACGAGCAGTACTTC. The genes are TRBV20-1 and TRBJ2-7; D possibly corresponds to TRBD1 (6 bases). Trimming took off 2 bases at V and 3 bases at J, with 17 bases between the two ends. The CDR3 spans 15 residues. Looked up from germline, CDR1 is DFQATT and CDR2 is SNEGSKA (reference sequence).

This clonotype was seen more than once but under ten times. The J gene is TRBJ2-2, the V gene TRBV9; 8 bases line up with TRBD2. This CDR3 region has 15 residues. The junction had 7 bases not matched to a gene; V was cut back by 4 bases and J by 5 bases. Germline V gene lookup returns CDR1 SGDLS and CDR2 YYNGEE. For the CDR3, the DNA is TGTGCCAGCAGCCCCTCGGGAGGGGATACCGGGGAGCTGTTTTTT. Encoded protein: CASSPSGGDTGELFF.

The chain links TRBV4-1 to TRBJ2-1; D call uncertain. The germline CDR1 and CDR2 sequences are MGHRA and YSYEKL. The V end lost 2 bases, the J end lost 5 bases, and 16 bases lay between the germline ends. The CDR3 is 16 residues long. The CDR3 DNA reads TGCGCCAGCAGCCAAACGTACCTCTCTACGGACAATGAGCAGTTCTTC. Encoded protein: CASSQTYLSTDNEQFF.

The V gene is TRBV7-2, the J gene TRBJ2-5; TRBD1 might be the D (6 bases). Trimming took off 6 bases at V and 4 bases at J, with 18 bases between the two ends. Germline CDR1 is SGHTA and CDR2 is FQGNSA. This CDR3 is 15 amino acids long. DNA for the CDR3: TGTGCCAGCAGACCGAGCGCAGGGGTTCGAGAGACCCAGTACTTC. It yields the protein CASRPSAGVRETQYF.

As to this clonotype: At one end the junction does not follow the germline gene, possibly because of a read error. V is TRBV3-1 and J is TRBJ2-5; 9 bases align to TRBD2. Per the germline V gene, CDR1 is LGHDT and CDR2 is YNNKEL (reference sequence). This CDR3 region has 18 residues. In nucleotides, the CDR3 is TGTACCAGCAGCCCCCAGGGCGGGAGGGCCGGGATCGGAGAGACCCAGTACTTC. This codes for CTSSPQGGRAGIGETQYF.

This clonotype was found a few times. The CDR3 reads CASSWRGQLYGYTF. DNA for the CDR3: TGTGCCAGCAGCTGGCGGGGGCAGCTCTATGGCTACACCTTC. J is TRBJ1-2 and V is TRBV28, with D perhaps matching TRBD1 (6 bases). Looked up from germline, CDR1 is MDHEN and CDR2 is SYDVKM. The CDR3 spans 14 residues. V lost 6 bases, J lost 4 bases, and 15 bases lay in between.

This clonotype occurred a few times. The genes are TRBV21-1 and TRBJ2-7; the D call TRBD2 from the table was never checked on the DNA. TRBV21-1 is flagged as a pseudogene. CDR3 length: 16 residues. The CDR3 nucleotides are TGTGCCAGCAGCAAAGAATGGAGAGGGAGGAACTACGAGCAGTACTTC. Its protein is CASSKEWRGRNYEQYF.

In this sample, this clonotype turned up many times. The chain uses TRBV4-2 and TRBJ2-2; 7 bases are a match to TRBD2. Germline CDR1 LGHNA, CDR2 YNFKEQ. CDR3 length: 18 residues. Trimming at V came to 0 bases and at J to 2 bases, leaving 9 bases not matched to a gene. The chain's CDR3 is CASSQDRRASGNTGELFF. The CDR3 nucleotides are TGTGCCAGCAGCCAAGATCGCCGGGCTAGCGGAAACACCGGGGAGCTGTTTTTT.

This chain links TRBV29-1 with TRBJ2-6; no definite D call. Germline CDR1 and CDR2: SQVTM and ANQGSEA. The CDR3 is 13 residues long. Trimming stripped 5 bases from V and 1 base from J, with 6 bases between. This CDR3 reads CSVPSSGANVLTF. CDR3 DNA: TGCAGCGTTCCCTCTTCTGGGGCCAACGTCCTGACTTTC.